This TCR beta chain originates from a study of T cell responses to AZD1222 COVID-19 vaccine. V was clipped by 4 bases and J by 10 bases; unmatched bases: 12. This CDR3 is built from 16 residues. Germline values: CDR1 LGHDT, CDR2 YNNKEL (reference sequence). TCRdb's table, derived via immunoSEQ multiplex PCR, lists solely in-frame clones and lacks some. The sample records around 180,000 clones, 85% to 90% being singletons. About this clone: Its antigen is unidentified.

Regarding the study as a whole: Spike-specific TCR breadth and depth grew following two AZD1222 doses.

This sample comprised peripheral blood, obtained on day 0 of AZD1222 vaccination. This TCR derives from an adult in good health. The rearrangement links TRBV3-1 (or the pseudogene TRBV3-2) to TRBJ1-6, with 8 bases that match TRBD1. The CDR3 is CASSPLGQGGGSPLHF. The CDR3 DNA follows: TGTGCCAGCAGCCCCCTAGGACAGGGCGGAGGGTCACCCCTCCACTTT.